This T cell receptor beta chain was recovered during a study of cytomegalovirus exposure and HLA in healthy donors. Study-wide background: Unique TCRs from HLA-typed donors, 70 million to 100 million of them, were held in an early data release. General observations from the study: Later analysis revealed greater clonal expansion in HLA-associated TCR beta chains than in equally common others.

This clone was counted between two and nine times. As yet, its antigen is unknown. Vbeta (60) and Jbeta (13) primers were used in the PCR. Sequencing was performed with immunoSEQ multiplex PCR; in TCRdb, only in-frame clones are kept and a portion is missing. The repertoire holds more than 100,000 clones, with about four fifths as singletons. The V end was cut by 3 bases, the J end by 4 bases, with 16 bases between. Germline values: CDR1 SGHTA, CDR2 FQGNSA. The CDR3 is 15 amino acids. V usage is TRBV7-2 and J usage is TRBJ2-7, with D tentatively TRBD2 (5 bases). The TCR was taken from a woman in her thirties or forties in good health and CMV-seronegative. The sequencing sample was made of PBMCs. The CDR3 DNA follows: TGTGCCAGCAGCTTGGCGGACTCCGTGGTTTACGAGCAGTACTTC. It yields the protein CASSLADSVVYEQYF.